These T cell receptor beta chains were read from a single sample in a study of T cell repertoires in urothelial bladder cancer. TCRdb's table, derived via immunoSEQ multiplex PCR, lists solely in-frame clones and lacks some. The sample has 5,000 to 7,500 clones; about 70% are singletons. Material for sequencing was tumor-infiltrating cells from bladder cancer. These receptors originate from a human donor with urothelial carcinoma. Each CDR3 is given with its conserved first and last residue. The D gene is left open where the match is weak. Not every row has a clone size; where given, it reads once, few, many or a size class.

v_gene: TRBV7-9; len: 16; j_gene: TRBJ2-5; d_gene: .; abundance: once; CDR3aa: CASSLNPGGRLETQYF; CDR3nt: TGTGCCAGCAGCTTAAATCCGGGGGGCCGTTTGGAGACCCAGTACTTC
v_gene: TRBV11-2; len: 14; j_gene: TRBJ2-7; d_gene: TRBD1; abundance: .; CDR3aa: CASNSGGPTYEQYF; CDR3nt: TGTGCCAGCAACTCAGGGGGTCCTACCTACGAGCAGTACTTC
v_gene: TRBV6-1; len: 14; j_gene: TRBJ1-1; d_gene: .; abundance: .; CDR3aa: CATRQSGYVTEAFF; CDR3nt: TGTGCCACCCGACAGTCGGGGTATGTCACTGAAGCTTTCTTT
v_gene: TRBV11-2; len: 12; j_gene: TRBJ1-3; d_gene: .; abundance: .; CDR3aa: CASRLDPNTIYF; CDR3nt: TGTGCCAGCAGACTAGACCCAAACACCATATATTTT
v_gene: TRBV5-6; len: 16; j_gene: TRBJ2-2; d_gene: TRBD1; abundance: .; CDR3aa: CASSLGVGQGHGELFF; CDR3nt: TGTGCCAGCAGCTTGGGGGTCGGACAGGGTCACGGGGAGCTGTTTTTT
v_gene: TRBV7-2; len: 13; j_gene: TRBJ1-1; d_gene: .; abundance: .; CDR3aa: CASSKRRYTEAFF; CDR3nt: TGTGCCAGCAGCAAAAGACGTTACACTGAAGCTTTCTTT
v_gene: TRBV20-1; len: 11; j_gene: TRBJ2-5; d_gene: .; abundance: .; CDR3aa: CSARVGETQYF; CDR3nt: TGCAGTGCTAGAGTTGGGGAGACCCAGTACTTC
v_gene: TRBV7-2; len: 12; j_gene: TRBJ1-2; d_gene: .; abundance: .; CDR3aa: CASSFYTYGYTF; CDR3nt: TGTGCCAGCAGCTTCTATACCTATGGCTACACCTTC
v_gene: TRBV28; len: 14; j_gene: TRBJ1-4; d_gene: .; abundance: .; CDR3aa: CASSLIGNREKLFF; CDR3nt: TGTGCCAGCAGTTTAATCGGTAATCGTGAAAAACTGTTTTTT
v_gene: TRBV10-3; len: 13; j_gene: TRBJ2-5; d_gene: .; abundance: .; CDR3aa: CAISVDSQETQYF; CDR3nt: TGTGCCATCAGTGTAGACAGCCAAGAGACCCAGTACTTC
v_gene: TRBV29-1; len: 11; j_gene: TRBJ1-4; d_gene: .; abundance: .; CDR3aa: CSVERLEKLFF; CDR3nt: TGCAGCGTTGAGAGGCTTGAAAAACTGTTTTTT
v_gene: TRBV30; len: 12; j_gene: TRBJ1-2; d_gene: .; abundance: few; CDR3aa: CAWSEGTAGYTF; CDR3nt: TGTGCCTGGAGCGAGGGGACGGCTGGCTACACCTTC
v_gene: TRBV18; len: 14; j_gene: TRBJ2-5; d_gene: .; abundance: .; CDR3aa: CASSQRGGQETQYF; CDR3nt: TGTGCCAGCTCACAACGGGGAGGTCAAGAGACCCAGTACTTC
v_gene: TRBV5-1; len: 15; j_gene: TRBJ2-1; d_gene: .; abundance: .; CDR3aa: CASSLGGSSYNEQFF; CDR3nt: TGCGCCAGCAGCTTGGGGGGCAGCTCCTACAATGAGCAGTTCTTC
v_gene: TRBV5-6; len: 13; j_gene: TRBJ2-2; d_gene: .; abundance: few; CDR3aa: CASSGPGTGELFF; CDR3nt: TGTGCCAGCAGCGGTCCAGGGACCGGGGAGCTGTTTTTT
v_gene: TRBV29-1; len: 12; j_gene: TRBJ1-2; d_gene: .; abundance: .; CDR3aa: CSVDPDSYGYTF; CDR3nt: TGCAGCGTTGATCCGGATTCCTATGGCTACACCTTC
v_gene: TRBV4-1; len: 15; j_gene: TRBJ1-3; d_gene: .; abundance: .; CDR3aa: CASSLDRSTGNTIYF; CDR3nt: TGCGCCAGCAGCCTCGACAGGTCAACTGGAAACACCATATATTTT
v_gene: TRBV5-6; len: 14; j_gene: TRBJ1-6; d_gene: .; abundance: once; CDR3aa: CASNLRAYNSPLHF; CDR3nt: TGTGCCAGCAATTTACGTGCCTATAATTCACCCCTCCACTTT
v_gene: TRBV18; len: 14; j_gene: TRBJ2-3; d_gene: .; abundance: once; CDR3aa: CASSRGTYTDTQYF; CDR3nt: TGTGCCAGCTCCCGGGGGACCTACACAGATACGCAGTATTTT
v_gene: TRBV18; len: 13; j_gene: TRBJ2-2; d_gene: .; abundance: .; CDR3aa: CASSPLDTGELFF; CDR3nt: TGTGCCAGCTCACCATTGGACACCGGGGAGCTGTTTTTT
v_gene: TRBV4-1; len: 15; j_gene: TRBJ2-3; d_gene: .; abundance: .; CDR3aa: CASSLAGASTDTQYF; CDR3nt: TGCGCCAGCAGCCTAGCCGGGGCCAGCACAGATACGCAGTATTTT
v_gene: TRBV28; len: 14; j_gene: TRBJ1-2; d_gene: .; abundance: .; CDR3aa: CASSLTTGESGYTF; CDR3nt: TGTGCCAGCAGCCTTACGACTGGGGAGAGCGGCTACACCTTC
v_gene: TRBV7-3; len: 14; j_gene: TRBJ2-1; d_gene: TRBD2; abundance: .; CDR3aa: CASSYSRDYHEQFF; CDR3nt: TGTGCCAGCAGCTACTCCCGGGACTACCATGAGCAGTTCTTC
v_gene: TRBV4-2; len: 15; j_gene: TRBJ1-2; d_gene: .; abundance: medium-sized; CDR3aa: CASSQSIRGDYGYTF; CDR3nt: TGTGCCAGCAGCCAGTCTATACGAGGGGACTATGGCTACACCTTC
v_gene: TRBV19; len: 13; j_gene: TRBJ2-5; d_gene: .; abundance: .; CDR3aa: CASSIVWRETQYF; CDR3nt: TGTGCCAGTAGTATAGTGTGGAGAGAGACCCAGTACTTC
v_gene: TRBV9; len: 16; j_gene: TRBJ2-3; d_gene: .; abundance: few; CDR3aa: CASSVGPTPGTDTQYF; CDR3nt: TGTGCCAGCAGCGTAGGGCCAACCCCCGGGACAGATACGCAGTATTTT